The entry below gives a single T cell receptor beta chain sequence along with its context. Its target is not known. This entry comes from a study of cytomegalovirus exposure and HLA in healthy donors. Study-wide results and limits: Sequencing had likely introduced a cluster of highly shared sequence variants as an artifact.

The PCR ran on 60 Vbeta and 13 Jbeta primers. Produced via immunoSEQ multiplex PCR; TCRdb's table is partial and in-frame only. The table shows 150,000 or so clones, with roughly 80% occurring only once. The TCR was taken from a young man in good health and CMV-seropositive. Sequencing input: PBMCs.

CDR3 residues: CASSLSPAGAGDTQYF. The CDR3 DNA sequence: TGTGCCAGCAGTTTATCGCCAGCGGGAGCTGGAGATACGCAGTATTTT. The chain has TRBV27 and TRBJ2-3; 8 positions agree with TRBD2. CDR3 length: 16 residues. Looked up from germline, CDR1 is MNHEY and CDR2 is SMNVEV (reference sequence). Trimming took 0 bases from V and 5 from J; bases not matched to a gene: 7.